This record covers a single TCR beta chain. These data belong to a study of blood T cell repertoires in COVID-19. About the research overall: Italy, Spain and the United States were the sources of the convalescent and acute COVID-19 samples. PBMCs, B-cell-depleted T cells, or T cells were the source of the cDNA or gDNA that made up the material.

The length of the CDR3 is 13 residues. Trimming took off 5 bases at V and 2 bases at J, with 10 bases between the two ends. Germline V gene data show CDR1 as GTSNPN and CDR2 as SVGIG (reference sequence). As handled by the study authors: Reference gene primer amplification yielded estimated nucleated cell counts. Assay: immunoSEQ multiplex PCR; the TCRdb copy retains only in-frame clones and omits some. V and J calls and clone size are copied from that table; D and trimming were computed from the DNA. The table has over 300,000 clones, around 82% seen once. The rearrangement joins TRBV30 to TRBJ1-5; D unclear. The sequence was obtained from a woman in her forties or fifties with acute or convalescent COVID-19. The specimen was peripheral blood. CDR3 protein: CAWANEGNQPQHF. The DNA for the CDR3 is TGTGCCTGGGCGAACGAGGGCAATCAGCCCCAGCATTTT.